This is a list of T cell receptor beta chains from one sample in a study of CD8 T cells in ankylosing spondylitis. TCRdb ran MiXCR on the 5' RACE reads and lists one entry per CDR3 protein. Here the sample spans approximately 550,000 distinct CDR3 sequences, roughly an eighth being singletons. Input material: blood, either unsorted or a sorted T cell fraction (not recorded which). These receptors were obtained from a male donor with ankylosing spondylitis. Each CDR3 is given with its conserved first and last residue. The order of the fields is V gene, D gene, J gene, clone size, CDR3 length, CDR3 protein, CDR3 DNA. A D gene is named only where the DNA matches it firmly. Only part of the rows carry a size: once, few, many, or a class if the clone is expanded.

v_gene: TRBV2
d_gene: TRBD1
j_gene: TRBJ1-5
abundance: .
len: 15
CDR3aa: CASGGTGDSNQPQHF
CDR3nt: TGTGCCAGCGGAGGGACAGGGGATAGCAATCAGCCCCAGCATTTT

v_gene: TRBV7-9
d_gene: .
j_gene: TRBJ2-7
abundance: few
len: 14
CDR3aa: CASSEQGSAYEQYF
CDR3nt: TGTGCCAGCAGCGAACAGGGTTCTGCTTACGAGCAGTACTTC

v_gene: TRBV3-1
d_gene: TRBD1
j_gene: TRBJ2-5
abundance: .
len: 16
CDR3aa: CASSHQSGTGAETQYF
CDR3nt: TGTGCCAGCAGCCATCAATCCGGAACAGGGGCAGAGACCCAGTACTTC

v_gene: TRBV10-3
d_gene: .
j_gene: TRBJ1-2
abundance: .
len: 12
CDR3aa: CAIGQLSYGYTF
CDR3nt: TGTGCCATCGGCCAACTGAGCTATGGCTACACCTTC

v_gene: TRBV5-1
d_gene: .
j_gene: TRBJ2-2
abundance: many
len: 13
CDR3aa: CASSLAFTGELFF
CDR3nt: TGCGCCAGCAGCTTGGCGTTTACCGGGGAGCTGTTTTTT

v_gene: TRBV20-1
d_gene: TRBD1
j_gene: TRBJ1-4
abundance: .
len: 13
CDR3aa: CSAYRDSSEKLFF
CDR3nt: TGCAGTGCTTACCGGGACAGCTCTGAAAAACTGTTTTTT

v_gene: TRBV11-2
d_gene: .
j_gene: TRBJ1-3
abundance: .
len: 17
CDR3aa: CASSLDYPSSGGNTIYF
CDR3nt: TGTGCCAGCAGCCTGGACTACCCGAGCTCAGGGGGAAACACCATATATTTT

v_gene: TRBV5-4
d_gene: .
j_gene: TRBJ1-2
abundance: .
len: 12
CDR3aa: CASSVRDTGYTF
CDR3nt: TGTGCCAGCAGCGTCCGGGACACTGGCTACACCTTC

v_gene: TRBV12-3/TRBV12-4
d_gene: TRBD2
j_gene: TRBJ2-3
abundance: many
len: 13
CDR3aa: CASSLSGRSTQYF
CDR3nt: TGTGCCAGCAGCCTTAGCGGGAGAAGCACGCAGTATTTT

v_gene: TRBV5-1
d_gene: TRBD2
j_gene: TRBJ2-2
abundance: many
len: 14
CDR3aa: CASSLDLADGELFF
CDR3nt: TGCGCCAGCAGCTTGGATCTAGCGGACGGGGAGCTGTTTTTT

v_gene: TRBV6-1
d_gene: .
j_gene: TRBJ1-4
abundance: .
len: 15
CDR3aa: CASSEVGGPLVKLFF
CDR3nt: TGTGCCAGCAGTGAAGTCGGGGGGCCATTGGTAAAACTGTTTTTT

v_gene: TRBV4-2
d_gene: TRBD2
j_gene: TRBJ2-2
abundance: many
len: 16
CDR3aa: CASSQGASGGTGELFF
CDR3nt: TGTGCCAGCAGCCAAGGGGCTAGCGGAGGGACCGGGGAGCTGTTTTTT

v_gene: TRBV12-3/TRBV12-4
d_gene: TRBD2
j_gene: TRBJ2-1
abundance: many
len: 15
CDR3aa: CASRGLVDSYNEQFF
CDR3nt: TGTGCCAGCCGGGGACTAGTCGACTCCTACAATGAGCAGTTCTTC

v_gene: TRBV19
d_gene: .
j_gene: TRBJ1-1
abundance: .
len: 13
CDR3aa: CASRYDRNTEAFF
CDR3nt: TGTGCCAGCAGATACGACAGGAACACTGAAGCTTTCTTT

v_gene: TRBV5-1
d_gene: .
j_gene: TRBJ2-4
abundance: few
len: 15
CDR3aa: CASSLVGEGKNIQYF
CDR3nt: TGCGCCAGCAGCTTGGTAGGAGAAGGCAAAAACATTCAGTACTTC

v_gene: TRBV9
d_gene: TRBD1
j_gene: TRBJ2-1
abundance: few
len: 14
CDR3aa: CASRETGSYNEQFF
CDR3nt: TGTGCCAGCAGGGAGACAGGGAGTTACAATGAGCAGTTCTTC

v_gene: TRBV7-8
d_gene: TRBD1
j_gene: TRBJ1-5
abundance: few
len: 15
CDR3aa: CASSVRTGGDQPQHF
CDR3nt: TGTGCCAGCAGCGTAAGGACAGGGGGCGATCAGCCCCAGCATTTT

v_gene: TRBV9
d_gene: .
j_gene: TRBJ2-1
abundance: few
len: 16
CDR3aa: CASSVSGDSSYNEQFF
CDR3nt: TGTGCCAGCAGCGTATCGGGGGATTCCTCCTACAATGAGCAGTTCTTC

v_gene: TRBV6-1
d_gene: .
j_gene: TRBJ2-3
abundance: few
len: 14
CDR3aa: CASSESYSTDTQYF
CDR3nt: TGTGCCAGCAGTGAATCGTACAGCACAGATACGCAGTATTTT

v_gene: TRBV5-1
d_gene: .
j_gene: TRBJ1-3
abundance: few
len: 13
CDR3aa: CASSLAQGYTIYF
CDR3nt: TGCGCCAGCAGCTTGGCACAGGGTTACACCATATATTTT

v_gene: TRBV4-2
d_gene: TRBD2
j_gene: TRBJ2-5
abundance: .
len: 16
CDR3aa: CASSQQALAGQRTQYF
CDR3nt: TGTGCCAGCAGCCAACAGGCCCTAGCGGGGCAAAGAACCCAGTACTTC

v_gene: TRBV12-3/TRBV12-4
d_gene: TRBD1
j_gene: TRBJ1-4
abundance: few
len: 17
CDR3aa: CASSLGGQDATNEKLFF
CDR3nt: TGTGCCAGCAGTTTAGGGGGACAGGACGCAACTAATGAAAAACTGTTTTTT

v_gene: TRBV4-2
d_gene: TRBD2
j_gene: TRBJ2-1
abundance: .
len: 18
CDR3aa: CASSLNVRLGRNYNEQFF
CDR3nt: TGTGCCAGCAGCCTCAACGTCCGGCTCGGGAGGAACTACAATGAGCAGTTCTTC

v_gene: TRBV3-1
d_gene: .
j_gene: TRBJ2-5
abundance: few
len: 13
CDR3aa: CASSQQIQETQYF
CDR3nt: TGTGCCAGCAGCCAGCAAATTCAAGAGACCCAGTACTTC

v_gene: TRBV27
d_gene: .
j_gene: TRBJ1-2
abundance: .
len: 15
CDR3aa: CASRIRGAYSYGYTF
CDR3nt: TGTGCCAGCAGGATACGGGGAGCCTATTCCTATGGCTACACCTTC

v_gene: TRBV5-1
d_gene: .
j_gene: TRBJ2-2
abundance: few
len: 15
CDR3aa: CASSLVPRDAGELFF
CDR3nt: TGCGCCAGCAGCTTGGTCCCCAGGGACGCCGGGGAGCTGTTTTTT

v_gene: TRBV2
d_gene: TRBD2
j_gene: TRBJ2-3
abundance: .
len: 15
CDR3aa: CASNRVAGHTDTQYF
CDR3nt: TGTGCCTCCAATCGGGTAGCGGGACACACAGATACGCAGTATTTT

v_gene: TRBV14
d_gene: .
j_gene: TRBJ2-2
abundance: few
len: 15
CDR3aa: CASSQDLAPTGELFF
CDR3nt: TGTGCCAGCAGCCAAGATCTTGCTCCCACCGGGGAGCTGTTTTTT

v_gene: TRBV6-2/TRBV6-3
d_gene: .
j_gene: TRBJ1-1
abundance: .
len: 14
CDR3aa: CASRNRELNTEAFF
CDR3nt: TGTGCCAGCCGCAACCGGGAATTGAACACTGAAGCTTTCTTT

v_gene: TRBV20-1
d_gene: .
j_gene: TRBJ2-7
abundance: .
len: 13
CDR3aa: CSFREAGRYEQYF
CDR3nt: TGCAGTTTCAGAGAGGCAGGACGCTACGAGCAGTACTTC

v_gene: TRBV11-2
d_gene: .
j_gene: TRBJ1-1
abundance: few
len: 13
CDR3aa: CASSKYQVTEAFF
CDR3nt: TGTGCCAGCAGCAAATATCAGGTAACTGAAGCTTTCTTT

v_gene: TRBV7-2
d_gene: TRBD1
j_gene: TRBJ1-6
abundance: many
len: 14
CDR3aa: CASSEGTGGSPLHF
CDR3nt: TGTGCCAGCAGCGAGGGGACAGGGGGCTCACCCCTCCACTTT

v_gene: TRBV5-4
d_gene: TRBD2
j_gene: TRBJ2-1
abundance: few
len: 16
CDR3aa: CASSPDRGLAGDEQFF
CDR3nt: TGTGCCAGCAGCCCGGACCGCGGACTAGCGGGAGATGAGCAGTTCTTC

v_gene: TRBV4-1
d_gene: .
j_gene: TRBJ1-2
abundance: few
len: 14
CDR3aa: CASSQDSGSGGYTF
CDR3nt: TGCGCCAGCAGCCAAGATTCGGGGTCAGGGGGCTACACCTTC

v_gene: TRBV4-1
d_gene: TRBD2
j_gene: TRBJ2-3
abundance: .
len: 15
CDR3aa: CASSFTSVSTDTQYF
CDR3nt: TGCGCCAGCAGCTTTACTAGCGTGAGCACAGATACGCAGTATTTT

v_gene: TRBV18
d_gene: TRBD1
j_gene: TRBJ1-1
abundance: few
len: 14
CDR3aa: CASSQGQVNTEAFF
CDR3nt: TGTGCCAGCTCACAGGGACAGGTGAACACTGAAGCTTTCTTT

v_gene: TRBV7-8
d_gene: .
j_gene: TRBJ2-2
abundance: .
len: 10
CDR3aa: CASSFGELFF
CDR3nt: TGTGCCAGCAGTTTCGGGGAGCTGTTTTTT

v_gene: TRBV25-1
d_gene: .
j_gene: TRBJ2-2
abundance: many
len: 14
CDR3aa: CASSVTGWTGELFF
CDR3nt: TGTGCCAGCAGTGTCACAGGGTGGACCGGGGAGCTGTTTTTT

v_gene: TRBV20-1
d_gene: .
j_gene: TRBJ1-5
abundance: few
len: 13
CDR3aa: CSARVDQNQPQHF
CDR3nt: TGCAGTGCTAGGGTGGACCAAAATCAGCCCCAGCATTTT

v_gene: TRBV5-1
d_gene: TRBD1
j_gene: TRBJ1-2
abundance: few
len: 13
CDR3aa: CASSPDGQGGYTF
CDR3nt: TGCGCCAGCAGCCCCGATGGACAGGGAGGCTACACCTTC

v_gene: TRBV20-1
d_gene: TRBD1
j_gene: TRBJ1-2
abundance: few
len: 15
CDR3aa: CSARVETGGLYGYTF
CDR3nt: TGCAGTGCTAGAGTAGAGACAGGGGGGCTCTATGGCTACACCTTC

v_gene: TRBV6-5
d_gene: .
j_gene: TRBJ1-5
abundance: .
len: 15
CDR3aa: CASSYSTGSNQPQHF
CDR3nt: TGTGCCAGCAGTTACTCGACCGGGAGTAATCAGCCCCAGCATTTT

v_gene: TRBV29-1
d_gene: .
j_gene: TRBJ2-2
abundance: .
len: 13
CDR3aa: CSAGDGNTGELFF
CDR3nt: TGCAGCGCTGGGGACGGGAACACCGGGGAGCTGTTTTTT